These 25 T cell receptor beta chains were sequenced from one sample in a study of blood T cells in healthy people across ages. A J-beta primer mix and a sample-barcoded 5' primer were used in a second PCR of about 6 to 12 cycles. TCRdb reanalysed the 5' RACE reads using MiXCR and keeps one entry per CDR3 protein. The data show 1.5 million or so distinct CDR3 sequences, with roughly two fifths seen just once and around 4% held by the top ten. Sequenced sample: blood. The receptors were sampled from a woman aged 18 to 35 in good health.

The CDR3: CASSFGAGIYGYTF. The CDR3 DNA reads TGTGCCAGCAGTTTCGGGGCAGGGATCTATGGCTACACCTTC. This chain uses TRBV28 with TRBJ1-2; tentatively, D is TRBD1 (5 bases). The V end was cut by 3 bases, the J end by 4 bases, with 12 bases between. Germline V gene data show CDR1 as MDHEN and CDR2 as SYDVKM. The CDR3 consists of 14 residues.

This clonotype was seen a handful of times. The V call is TRBV11-2, the J call TRBJ1-4; D call uncertain. Germline lookup yields CDR1 SGHAT and CDR2 FQNNGV. CDR3 length equals 15 residues. V lost 1 base and J lost 6, with 12 bases in between. CDR3 residues: CASSLGSGRDEKLFF. DNA of the CDR3: TGTGCCAGCAGCTTAGGGAGCGGGCGGGATGAAAAACTGTTTTTT. The complete variable domain, with remaining parts taken from reference TRBV11-2 and TRBJ1-4, reads EAGVAQSPRYKIIEKRQSVAFWCNPISGHATLYWYQQILGQGPKLLIQFQNNGVVDDSQLPKDRFSAERLKGVDSTLKIQPAKLEDSAVYLCASSLGSGRDEKLFFGSGTQLSVL.

This sequence joins TRBV5-1 and TRBJ1-5; D gene unclear. CDR1 is SGHRS and CDR2 is YFSETQ in the germline V gene. The CDR3 is 13 amino acids. V lost 1 base, J lost 8 bases, and 10 bases lay in between. The CDR3, as DNA: TGCGCCAGCAGCTTGAACCCCCAGGAGCCCCAGCATTTT. This translates into CASSLNPQEPQHF.

The chain carries TRBV9 and TRBJ2-2; 13 nucleotides match TRBD2. CDR1 is SGDLS, CDR2 YYNGEE, per germline. Losses at the gene ends were 4 bases for V and 5 bases for J; bases not matched to a gene: 5. The CDR3 has 16 residues. The CDR3 reads CASSPGTSGTTGELFF. CDR3 DNA sequence: TGTGCCAGCAGCCCGGGGACTAGCGGGACGACCGGGGAGCTGTTTTTT.

The sample holds a few counts of this clonotype. J is TRBJ2-1 and V is TRBV7-3, with TRBD2 matching over 10 bases. CDR1 and CDR2 from the germline V gene are SGHTA and FQGTGA. The V segment lost 5 bases and the J segment 15 bases; nucleotides outside the gene matches: 7. The CDR3 runs to 12 residues. CDR3 coding DNA: TGTGCCAGCAGCACGACTAGCGGGCGTGTGTTCTTC. Translated: CASSTTSGRVFF.

The chain couples TRBV7-6 to TRBJ2-1; 7 bases are shared with TRBD1. CDR3 length: 13 residues. Germline CDR1 reads SGHVS; CDR2 reads FNYEAQ. V lost 3 bases to trimming and J lost 10 bases; unmatched junction nucleotides: 6. CDR3 in amino acids: CASSFGTDYEQFF. CDR3 nucleotide sequence: TGTGCCAGCAGCTTCGGGACAGACTACGAGCAGTTCTTC.

The J gene is TRBJ2-1, the V gene TRBV7-2; 14 bases match TRBD2. TRBJ2-7 matches the DNA end more closely, so the J call is doubtful. The CDR3 has 16 residues. From germline, CDR1 is SGHTA and CDR2 FQGNSA. CDR3 DNA: TGTGCCAGCAGCTTTGGACTAGCGGGGGGATACAATGAGCAGTACTTC. Amino acid sequence: CASSFGLAGGYNEQYF.

There are a few counts of this clonotype. This chain connects TRBV7-2 to TRBJ1-2, with 11 nucleotides matching TRBD1. Germline loops: CDR1 SGHTA, CDR2 FQGNSA. There are 13 residues in the CDR3. Germline trimming cut 5 bases from V and 9 bases from J; bases unmatched to any gene: 5. CDR3 in DNA: TGTGCCAGCAGCGAGGACAGGGGGCTAAGCTACACCTTC. This codes for CASSEDRGLSYTF.

This chain connects TRBV7-3 to TRBJ2-1; weak D call: TRBD2 (5 bases). V was cut by 1 base and J by 10 bases, with 11 bases left in between. The CDR3 sequence is 13 residues long. CDR1 SGHTA and CDR2 FQGTGA come from the germline V gene. Here the CDR3 DNA reads TGTGCCAGCAGCTTAAGAAGCGGCCAAGAGCAGTTCTTC. Its translation: CASSLRSGQEQFF.

This sequence joins TRBV7-2 and TRBJ2-1, with 8 positions matching TRBD2. V was pared by 5 bases and J by 6 bases, with 9 bases of the junction left unmatched. CDR1 is SGHTA, CDR2 FQGNSA, per germline. The CDR3 consists of 15 residues. The CDR3 DNA reads TGTGCCAGCAGCCTGTTGGGACTAGTGGCCAATGAGCAGTTCTTC. Protein sequence: CASSLLGLVANEQFF.

The rearrangement links TRBV20-1 to TRBJ1-1, with D perhaps TRBD1 (6 bases). CDR1 DFQATT and CDR2 SNEGSKA come from the germline V gene (reference sequence). Trimming took 0 bases from V and 7 from J, leaving 15 bases between them. The length of the CDR3 is 14 residues. Here the CDR3 reads CSARDRGARCEAFF. CDR3 bases: TGCAGTGCTAGAGATCGGGGGGCGAGGTGTGAAGCTTTCTTT.

This clonotype has only a few counts. The V gene is TRBV7-2, the J gene TRBJ1-5, with 11 bases identical to TRBD1. V dropped 3 bases and J dropped 6; count of bases not matched to a gene: 1. The V gene's germline CDR1 is SGHTA and CDR2 FQGNSA. This CDR3 comprises 14 residues. The DNA for the CDR3 is TGTGCCAGCAGCTTGGACAGGGGGCTTCAGCCCCAGCATTTT. This gives the protein CASSLDRGLQPQHF.

This rearrangement joins TRBV27 to TRBJ2-7, with TRBD1 matching 8 bases. This CDR3 is built from 15 residues. J lost 1 base, V lost 5 bases, and 7 bases had no gene match. Germline loops: CDR1 MNHEY, CDR2 SMNVEV (reference sequence). The CDR3 is CASSPLWTGSYEQYF. CDR3 DNA: TGTGCCAGCAGTCCCTTATGGACAGGGTCCTACGAGCAGTACTTC.

The chain joins TRBV11-3 to TRBJ2-1, with 8 positions matching TRBD2. From germline, CDR1 is SGHNT and CDR2 YENEEA. The CDR3 is 15 amino acids. The V and J ends lost 5 bases and 6 bases, in that order; junction bases with no gene match: 9. As DNA, the CDR3 is TGTGCCAGCAGCCGGTCCGGGACTAGTGGCAATGAGCAGTTCTTC. Its translation: CASSRSGTSGNEQFF.

As regards this clonotype: A much larger clone lies one base from this, so it may be a read error. The chain joins TRBV7-2 to TRBJ2-7; the D is unclear. The DNA matches TRBJ2-5 better at its end, which makes the J call doubtful. The germline CDR1 and CDR2 sequences are SGHTA and FQGNSA. The CDR3 is 12 residues long. The CDR3 region is CASSLALQTQYF. The DNA for the CDR3 is TGTGCCAGCAGCTTAGCGCTCCAGACCCAGTACTTC.

The V and J genes are TRBV15 and TRBJ2-7; 9 bases map to TRBD2. V trimming: 4 bases; J trimming: 2 bases; junction bases outside the gene matches: 9. Looked up from germline, CDR1 is LNHNV and CDR2 is YYDKDF (reference sequence). There are 16 residues in the CDR3. The CDR3 loop is CATSNLYSGGAYEQYF. The CDR3 nucleotides read TGTGCCACCAGCAACTTGTATAGCGGGGGCGCCTACGAGCAGTACTTC.

The rearrangement joins TRBV7-9 to TRBJ2-7; D is uncertain. Germline CDR1 SEHNR, CDR2 FQNEAQ (reference sequence). The CDR3 extends over 15 amino acids. The ends were cut back, 5 bases at V and 7 bases at J, with 21 bases in the middle. The CDR3 nucleotides read TGTGCCAGCAGCGTTGAAAGGACCACCTACAATGAGCAGTACTTC. This sequence encodes CASSVERTTYNEQYF.

This chain uses TRBV29-1 with TRBJ1-2; no firm D call. Trimming removed 0 bases at V and 8 bases at J, with 16 bases between. Germline V gene sequence: CDR1 SQVTM, CDR2 ANQGSEA. The CDR3 has 14 residues. CDR3 sequence: CSVEDFSKRAGYTF. DNA of the CDR3: TGCAGCGTTGAAGATTTTAGTAAGAGAGCGGGCTACACCTTC.

J is TRBJ2-3 and V is TRBV20-1; 8 bases are shared with TRBD2. Germline trimming cut 3 bases from V and 2 bases from J; bases unmatched to any gene: 7. The CDR3 length is 15 residues. Per the germline V gene, CDR1 is DFQATT and CDR2 is SNEGSKA (reference sequence). The CDR3 protein is CSARDGLADTDTQYF. CDR3 sequence (DNA): TGCAGTGCTAGGGACGGACTAGCCGACACAGATACGCAGTATTTT.

This clonotype has only a few counts. The chain combines TRBV29-1 with TRBJ2-1, with 7 bases fitting TRBD1. In germline, CDR1 is SQVTM, CDR2 ANQGSEA. This CDR3 has 13 residues. J was trimmed by 2 bases and V by 5 bases; bases with no gene match: 3. CDR3 protein: CSVNQGAYNEQFF. In DNA, the CDR3 is TGCAGCGTTAATCAGGGGGCCTACAATGAGCAGTTCTTC.

The rearrangement links TRBV4-3 to TRBJ1-1; tentative D call: TRBD1 (6 bases). Germline loops: CDR1 LGHNA, CDR2 YSLEER. The CDR3 is 14 residues long. V lost 2 bases, J lost 3 bases, and 10 bases lay in between. CDR3 nucleotide sequence: TGCGCCAGCAGCCAAACAGGGATGGACACTGAAGCTTTCTTT. Protein sequence: CASSQTGMDTEAFF.

The chain carries TRBV11-2 and TRBJ1-1, with D hard to call. From germline, CDR1 is SGHAT and CDR2 FQNNGV. V shed 1 base and J shed 1 base, with 7 bases lying between them. The CDR3 extends over 14 amino acids. CDR3 amino acids: CASSLGIRNTEAFF. The CDR3, as DNA: TGTGCCAGCAGCTTAGGAATCAGGAACACTGAAGCTTTCTTT.

The CDR3 loop is CASTRTSGSTDTQYF. In nucleotides, the CDR3 is TGTGCCAGCACCAGGACTAGCGGGTCCACAGATACGCAGTATTTT. V usage is TRBV7-9 and J usage is TRBJ2-3, with 11 bases identical to TRBD2. V shed 7 bases and J 2 bases; nucleotides not matched to a gene: 5. The CDR3 consists of 15 residues. Germline V gives CDR1 SEHNR, CDR2 FQNEAQ (reference sequence). Supplemented by reference TRBV7-9 and TRBJ2-3, the full variable domain reads DTGVSQNPRHKITKRGQNVTFRCDPISEHNRLYWYRQTLGQGPEFLTYFQNEAQLEKSRLLSDRFSAERPKGSFSTLEIQRTEQGDSAMYLCASTRTSGSTDTQYFGPGTRLTVL.

This clonotype was seen a handful of times. The chain recombines TRBV18 with TRBJ2-7; D possibly corresponds to TRBD1 (5 bases). The length of the CDR3 is 15 residues. V was trimmed by 2 bases and J by 1 base, leaving 12 bases between them. CDR1 and CDR2 (germline): KGHSH, LQKENI. CDR3: CASSPTRDRSYEQYF. The CDR3 DNA is TGTGCCAGCTCACCAACGCGCGACAGATCCTACGAGCAGTACTTC.

V gene TRBV29-1 combines with J gene TRBJ2-3; 10 bases line up with TRBD1. Trimming cost V 3 bases and J 4 bases; bases outside gene matches: 7. Germline CDR1 SQVTM, CDR2 ANQGSEA. The CDR3 is made up of 15 amino acids. In nucleotides, the CDR3 is TGCAGCGTTGATCCCGGGACAGGGGATCCAGATACGCAGTATTTT. Translated: CSVDPGTGDPDTQYF.